This TCR beta chain was sequenced in a study of graft-versus-host responses after intestinal transplantation. This clone has just a few counts. The CDR3 totals 15 residues. Germline V gene data show CDR1 as MRHNA and CDR2 as SNTAGT. V lost 6 bases and J lost 5; bases outside the gene matches: 4. Both intraepithelial and lamina propria lymphocytes were released by processing graft tissue. Here immunoSEQ multiplex PCR was the method, and the copy in TCRdb shows in-frame clones only, minus some. This table has several thousand clones, approximately 77% appearing once. This material consisted of ileum tissue, taken roughly 230 days after intestinal transplant. The V call is TRBV6-4, the J call TRBJ2-2; TRBD2 aligns across 12 bases. The TCR was taken from a human patient who received an intestinal transplant, so some T cells may come from the graft donor. The CDR3 spells CASSVGLAGTGELFF. As DNA, the CDR3 is TGTGCCAGCAGCGTCGGACTAGCGGGGACCGGGGAGCTGTTTTTT.